Listed here is a single T cell receptor (beta chain). No antigen is known for it. The germline V gene encodes CDR1 SGHRS and CDR2 YFSETQ. CDR3 size: 15 residues. Between the trimmed V and J ends, which lost 0 bases and 4 bases, there was a span of 11 bases. Systemic immunosuppression or autoimmune disease history was grounds to exclude patients. The sample belongs to a study of OX40 agonist ivuxolimab in advanced cancers. Study-wide points: CD8+ T cells averaged more expanded clones than CD4+.

The repertoire was sequenced with immunoSEQ multiplex PCR; TCRdb's copy has only in-frame clones and lacks some. The table records 70,000 to 80,000 clones, 70% to 90% of them present only once. The sequence derives from an adult with an advanced solid tumor such as melanoma, head and neck, liver or kidney cancer. The material was CD4+ or CD8+ T cells sorted from blood, obtained in a trial of the OX40 agonist ivuxolimab. The rearrangement uses TRBV5-1 and TRBJ2-4; no reliable D call. The CDR3 loop reads CASSLDGQTKNIQYF. The CDR3 DNA reads as TGCGCCAGCAGCTTGGATGGGCAAACTAAAAACATTCAGTACTTC.